Following are 21 T cell receptor beta chains from one sample sequenced in a study of blood T cell repertoires in COVID-19. Data came from immunoSEQ multiplex PCR; TCRdb stores just in-frame clones and leaves some out. The table records 140,000 to 150,000 clones, 60% to 85% of them present only once. The sample consisted of peripheral blood. The receptors stem from a man aged 50 to 60 with acute or convalescent COVID-19.

This rearrangement joins TRBV29-1 to TRBJ1-2; D gene uncertain. The CDR3 consists of 12 residues. Germline V CDR1 and CDR2: SQVTM, ANQGSEA. Trimming took 1 base from V and 4 from J, leaving 7 bases between them. DNA of the CDR3: TGCAGCGTTGAAGGTGGCACCTATGGCTACACCTTC. This sequence encodes CSVEGGTYGYTF.

V is TRBV30 and J is TRBJ2-5, with D possibly being TRBD2 (6 bases). Per the germline V gene, CDR1 is GTSNPN and CDR2 is SVGIG (reference sequence). The CDR3 extends over 14 amino acids. V was cut by 0 bases and J by 7 bases, with 15 bases left in between. The CDR3 sequence: CAWSVWGTQGTQYF. The CDR3 DNA is TGTGCCTGGAGTGTATGGGGGACTCAGGGGACCCAGTACTTC.

The V call is TRBV6-5, the J call TRBJ1-2, with 10 nucleotides matching TRBD1. The CDR3 spans 14 residues. The V segment lost 5 bases and the J segment 6 bases; nucleotides outside the gene matches: 6. CDR1 is MNHEY and CDR2 is SVGAGI in the germline V gene. The CDR3 region is CASSPGQGRNGYTF. The CDR3 DNA sequence: TGTGCCAGCAGTCCGGGACAGGGGCGTAATGGCTACACCTTC.

The genes are TRBV5-4 and TRBJ2-3, with 14 bases that match TRBD2. J gave up 3 bases and V 4 bases, and 4 bases lay outside the gene matches. Germline CDR1 is SGHNT and CDR2 is YYREEE (reference sequence). CDR3 length equals 16 residues. The CDR3 spells CASSPGLAGVTDTQYF. The DNA of the CDR3 is TGTGCCAGCAGCCCGGGACTAGCGGGGGTTACAGATACGCAGTATTTT.

The genes are TRBV5-4 and TRBJ2-1, with TRBD2 as a possible D gene (7 bases). The CDR3 runs to 14 residues. Germline V gives CDR1 SGHNT, CDR2 YYREEE (reference sequence). Deletions cut 3 bases from V and 7 bases from J, with 14 bases between. This chain's CDR3 is CASSSWGGRNEQFF. The CDR3 coding sequence is TGTGCCAGCAGCTCCTGGGGGGGCCGAAATGAGCAGTTCTTC.

The chain links TRBV9 to TRBJ1-6, with 7 positions matching TRBD1. CDR3 length: 14 residues. Germline assignment: CDR1 SGDLS and CDR2 YYNGEE. J lost 10 bases, V lost 0 bases, and 4 bases had no gene match. The CDR3 nucleotides are TGTGCCAGCAGCGTAGGACAGGGAGGCTCACCCCTCCACTTT. Its translation is CASSVGQGGSPLHF.

The chain couples TRBV13 to TRBJ2-3; 9 bases agree with TRBD2. This CDR3 has 17 amino acids. Germline values: CDR1 PRHDT, CDR2 FYEKMQ (reference sequence). J gave up 4 bases and V 5 bases, and 13 bases lay outside the gene matches. Here the CDR3 DNA reads TGTGCCAGCAGCCAACCAGTAGGACTAGCGCTGCCAGATACGCAGTATTTT. It is translated as CASSQPVGLALPDTQYF.

The chain combines TRBV5-4 with TRBJ2-1, with TRBD2 matching over 10 bases. Germline CDR1 reads SGHNT; CDR2 reads YYREEE (reference sequence). V was pared by 0 bases and J by 10 bases, with 10 bases of the junction left unmatched. The CDR3 is 16 residues long. In DNA form, the CDR3 reads TGTGCCAGCAGCTTGGATTGGTCGGCTAGCGGGGGCGAGCAGTTCTTC. Amino acid sequence: CASSLDWSASGGEQFF.

The genes are TRBV29-1 and TRBJ1-1; TRBD1 matches at 8 bases. Germline CDR1 is SQVTM and CDR2 is ANQGSEA. The CDR3 loop spans 14 amino acids. With 4 bases clipped from V and 0 bases from J, the junction kept 4 bases outside the gene matches. CDR3 amino acids: CSVVGTGLNTEAFF. The CDR3 DNA reads as TGCAGCGTTGTTGGGACAGGCTTGAACACTGAAGCTTTCTTT.

The chain carries TRBV19 and TRBJ1-5, with 9 positions matching TRBD1. V lost 8 bases, J lost 8 bases, and 7 bases stayed unmatched. This CDR3 comprises 13 residues. CDR1 and CDR2 from the germline V gene are LNHDA and SQIVND (reference sequence). The CDR3 nucleotides read TGTGCCAGTGCACAGGGGGCATGGGAGCCCCAGCATTTT. It codes for CASAQGAWEPQHF.

This chain uses TRBV7-8 with TRBJ2-5; the D is unclear. The CDR3 contains 14 residues. Germline values: CDR1 SGHVS, CDR2 FQNEAQ. Trimming removed 0 bases at V and 4 bases at J, with 9 bases between. CDR3 sequence reads: CASSLAAARETQYF. In DNA form, the CDR3 reads TGTGCCAGCAGCTTAGCGGCGGCCAGAGAGACCCAGTACTTC.

This chain uses TRBV6-1 with TRBJ2-2; D might be TRBD1 (6 bases). Trimming removed 4 bases at V and 2 bases at J, with 14 bases between. The CDR3 is 16 amino acids. Germline loops: CDR1 MNHNS, CDR2 SASEGT. The CDR3 sequence is CASSAPGTHNTGELFF. CDR3 DNA sequence: TGTGCCAGCAGTGCCCCCGGGACACACAACACCGGGGAGCTGTTTTTT.

The chain joins TRBV19 to TRBJ2-1; 8 bases align to TRBD2. Germline lookup yields CDR1 LNHDA and CDR2 SQIVND (reference sequence). There are 16 residues in the CDR3. V was clipped by 5 bases and J by 7 bases; unmatched bases: 13. In nucleotides, the CDR3 is TGTGCCAGTAGTTTGGGGAGCGGGGGTCTTGGAAATGAGCAGTTCTTC. Translating gives CASSLGSGGLGNEQFF.

J is TRBJ2-7 and V is TRBV28; 7 nucleotides align to TRBD1. Unmatched junction bases numbered 7, after V lost 6 bases and J lost 2 bases. Germline assignment: CDR1 MDHEN and CDR2 SYDVKM. The CDR3 covers 14 residues. CDR3 DNA sequence: TGTGCCAGCAGCCTTCGACAGGGACCCTACGAGCAGTACGTC. This encodes CASSLRQGPYEQYV.

The chain recombines TRBV7-8 with TRBJ1-2; 8 bases map to TRBD1. Looked up from germline, CDR1 is SGHVS and CDR2 is FQNEAQ. This CDR3 comprises 13 residues. With 5 bases clipped from V and 5 bases from J, the junction kept 4 bases outside the gene matches. As DNA, the CDR3 is TGTGCCAGCAGCCCCGGGACAGGTTATGGCTACACCTTC. Translating gives CASSPGTGYGYTF.

This clone was observed at least ten times. The chain joins TRBV27 to TRBJ2-7, with D unresolved. The germline gives CDR1 MNHEY, CDR2 SMNVEV (reference sequence). CDR3 length: 14 amino acids. The ends were cut back, 6 bases at V and 6 bases at J, with 18 bases in the middle. The CDR3 sequence: CASRSSSTHGEQYV. DNA of the CDR3: TGTGCCAGCAGGTCCTCATCCACCCACGGCGAGCAGTACGTC.

This clone was observed a handful of times. The genes are TRBV5-6 and TRBJ2-5; tentatively, D is TRBD2 (5 bases). The CDR3 has 13 amino acids. Trimming pared 9 bases from V and 2 bases from J, leaving 14 bases between. CDR1 and CDR2 (germline): SGHDT, YYEEEE. In nucleotides, the CDR3 is TGTGCCACCGGGGTCCACCTACAAGAGACCCAGTACTTC. Its protein product is CATGVHLQETQYF.

The rearrangement uses TRBV2 and TRBJ2-1; 8 bases are shared with TRBD1. CDR1 and CDR2 (germline): SNHLY, FYNNEI. V shed 5 bases and J 2 bases; nucleotides not matched to a gene: 5. There are 15 residues in the CDR3. CDR3 protein: CASSSQGVPYNEQFF. Here the CDR3 DNA reads TGTGCCAGCAGTTCACAGGGGGTTCCCTACAATGAGCAGTTCTTC. Combining the CDR3 with reference TRBV2 and TRBJ2-1 gives the whole variable domain EPEVTQTPSHQVTQMGQEVILRCVPISNHLYFYWYRQILGQKVEFLVSFYNNEISEKSEIFDDQFSVERPDGSNFTLKIRSTKLEDSAMYFCASSSQGVPYNEQFFGPGTRLTVL.

The V gene is TRBV25-1, the J gene TRBJ2-3; TRBD2 matches 10 bases. Germline-derived CDR1 and CDR2 are MGHDK and SYGVNS. J lost 5 bases, V lost 2 bases, and 4 bases had no gene match. The length of the CDR3 is 15 residues. Here the CDR3 reads CASSEPSGGVDTQYF. The CDR3 nucleotides are TGTGCCAGCAGTGAACCTAGCGGGGGCGTAGATACGCAGTATTTT.

With respect to this clone: At the DNA level, this CDR3 is encoded by other sequences in the same sample as well. This rearrangement joins TRBV9 to TRBJ2-5; TRBD2 matches at 10 bases. The CDR3 has 15 amino acids. Trimming at V came to 2 bases and at J to 0 bases, leaving 1 base not matched to a gene. CDR1 is SGDLS, CDR2 YYNGEE, per germline. CDR3 protein: CASSVSGGYQETQYF. The CDR3 DNA reads TGTGCCAGCAGCGTTAGCGGGGGGTACCAAGAGACCCAGTACTTC.

This chain uses TRBV11-2 with TRBJ2-7, with a possible D match to TRBD1 (5 bases). CDR1 and CDR2 (germline): SGHAT, FQNNGV. Trimming shortened V by 3 bases and J by 1 base, and 10 bases separated the two germline ends. The CDR3 is made up of 14 amino acids. CDR3 loop: CASSLYRQSYEQYF. The CDR3 bases are TGTGCCAGCAGCTTGTACAGGCAGTCCTACGAGCAGTACTTC.